This T cell receptor beta chain was sequenced in a study of cytomegalovirus exposure and HLA in healthy donors. Details on this clone: What it recognizes is unknown.

The CDR3 extends over 13 amino acids. Trimming took 2 bases from V and 3 from J, leaving 7 bases between them. From germline, CDR1 is MNHNY and CDR2 SVGAGI (reference sequence). Findings of the study overall: Specificity of a few CMV-associated chains for CMV antigens was verified in vitro. On later analysis, the bulk of CMV-associated TCR beta chains appeared to be HLA-restricted. A likely sequencing artifact accounted for one observed cluster of highly shared sequence variants. As was reported, the classifier diagnosed cytomegalovirus status with high specificity and sensitivity.

The PCR had 60 Vbeta and 13 Jbeta primers. Sequenced by immunoSEQ multiplex PCR; TCRdb stores in-frame clones only, minus some. The table includes about 150,000 clones, about 80% detected once. The sequence was collected from a young man in good health and CMV-seropositive. The specimen was PBMCs. This chain uses TRBV6-6 with TRBJ2-5; possible D gene TRBD1, 5 bases. CDR3 sequence: CASSYAQEETQYF. For the CDR3, the DNA is TGTGCCAGCAGTTACGCACAGGAAGAGACCCAGTACTTC.